The entry that follows covers one T cell receptor beta chain sequence. The antigen remains undetermined. This entry belongs to a study of OX40 agonist ivuxolimab in advanced cancers. Study results and caveats: The CD4+ and CD8+ T cells in the blood had expanded clonally by week 6 at 0.1 to 3.0 mg/kg.

Method: immunoSEQ multiplex PCR; TCRdb's copy keeps in-frame clones and lacks some. The repertoire holds approximately 80,000 clones, roughly nine tenths seen once, with 0.15% to 0.2% in the top ten. Trimming pared 2 bases from V and 0 bases from J, leaving 18 bases between. The CDR3 consists of 18 residues. From germline, CDR1 is SGHRS and CDR2 YFSETQ. The source was CD4+ or CD8+ T cells sorted from blood, collected in a trial of the OX40 agonist ivuxolimab. This chain connects TRBV5-1 to TRBJ1-3; the D is unclear. The clonotype comes from an adult with an advanced solid tumor such as melanoma, head and neck, liver or kidney cancer. This chain's CDR3 is CASSLDEDRSYSGNTIYF. The CDR3 DNA reads TGCGCCAGCAGCTTAGATGAGGATCGGTCCTACTCTGGAAACACCATATATTTT.